The 23 T cell receptor beta chains given below trace back to one sample, sequenced in a study of T cells in Graves' hyperthyroidism and ophthalmopathy. RNA transcripts served as the template for amplifying TCR beta CDR3 regions. The HTBI primer set served for first-round RT-PCR of the TCR CDR3. MiXCR, applied by TCRdb to the multiplex PCR reads, yields one record per CDR3 protein. The sample records around 690,000 distinct CDR3 sequences, around 21% being singletons. The sequenced sample was blood. These TCRs come from a young man with Graves' ophthalmopathy.

V is TRBV20-1 and J is TRBJ2-1; D call uncertain. Germline V gene data show CDR1 as DFQATT and CDR2 as SNEGSKA (reference sequence). The CDR3 is 11 residues long. Trimming shortened V by 6 bases and J by 5 bases, and 8 bases separated the two germline ends. CDR3 coding DNA: TGCAGTGCGAAAAAAGACAATGAGCAGTTCTTC. This codes for CSAKKDNEQFF.

The chain recombines TRBV2 with TRBJ2-2, with D maybe TRBD1 (5 bases). The germline CDR1 and CDR2 sequences are SNHLY and FYNNEI. V dropped 10 bases and J dropped 1 base, with 19 bases sitting between them. This CDR3 comprises 16 residues. The CDR3 DNA reads TGTGCCATTCCTAAGTCCAGGGTCGGGAACACCGGGGAGCTGTTTTTT. It encodes CAIPKSRVGNTGELFF.

The rearrangement uses TRBV29-1 and TRBJ2-3; 7 nucleotides match TRBD2. The germline CDR1 and CDR2 sequences are SQVTM and ANQGSEA. J lost 6 bases, V lost 7 bases, and 4 bases had no gene match. The CDR3 loop spans 11 amino acids. CDR3 amino acids: CSGAGVDTQYF. CDR3 nucleotide sequence: TGCAGCGGGGCGGGAGTGGATACGCAGTATTTT.

The gene calls are TRBV4-2 and TRBJ1-5; D not resolved. V was pared by 0 bases and J by 0 bases, with 12 bases between. The CDR3 sequence is 17 residues long. Germline CDR1 LGHNA, CDR2 YNFKEQ. DNA of the CDR3: TGTGCCAGCAGCCAAGATCATTCACGTAATAGCAATCAGCCCCAGCATTTT. Amino acid sequence: CASSQDHSRNSNQPQHF.

This clonotype was counted many times. The genes are TRBV28 and TRBJ1-2; 7 bases map to TRBD1. V gave up 3 bases and J gave up 8 bases; unmatched junction bases: 6. The CDR3 runs to 13 residues. Germline V gene data show CDR1 as MDHEN and CDR2 as SYDVKM. CDR3 nucleotides: TGTGCCAGCAGTTTGGAGGGGGCGAGGGGCTACACCTTC. As protein: CASSLEGARGYTF.

This clonotype has a handful of counts. This chain connects TRBV18 to TRBJ1-1; D uncertain. This CDR3 has 16 residues. Trimming removed 0 bases from V and 0 bases from J, with 11 bases in between. CDR1 KGHSH and CDR2 LQKENI come from the germline V gene. The CDR3 reads CASSPPPGGMNTEAFF. The CDR3 DNA reads as TGTGCCAGCTCACCACCCCCAGGAGGGATGAACACTGAAGCTTTCTTT.

This clonotype appeared a few times. This chain links TRBV3-1 with TRBJ1-2; D is undetermined. The ends were cut back, 1 base at V and 7 bases at J, with 13 bases in the middle. Germline loops: CDR1 LGHDT, CDR2 YNNKEL (reference sequence). This CDR3 is built from 14 residues. CDR3 in amino acids: CASSQVAGILGYTF. CDR3 DNA sequence: TGTGCCAGCAGCCAAGTTGCCGGGATCCTTGGCTACACCTTC. Filled out from reference TRBV3-1 and TRBJ1-2, the complete variable domain reads DTAVSQTPKYLVTQMGNDKSIKCEQNLGHDTMYWYKQDSKKFLKIMFSYNNKELIINETVPNRFSPKSPDKAHLNLHINSLELGDSAVYFCASSQVAGILGYTFGSGTRLTVV.

V gene TRBV10-2 combines with J gene TRBJ2-3; a possible D gene is TRBD2 (6 bases). CDR1 and CDR2 (germline): WSHSY, SAAADI. Trimming shortened V by 4 bases and J by 6 bases, and 11 bases separated the two germline ends. The CDR3 covers 13 residues. The CDR3 protein is CASSARRADTQYF. CDR3 nucleotides: TGCGCCAGCAGTGCCCGGAGGGCTGATACGCAGTATTTT.

V gene TRBV20-1 combines with J gene TRBJ2-3, with D perhaps matching TRBD2 (6 bases). Trimming removed 2 bases from V and 4 bases from J, with 16 bases in between. From germline, CDR1 is DFQATT and CDR2 SNEGSKA (reference sequence). This CDR3 has 15 residues. DNA for the CDR3: TGCAGTGCTAGACCCGCGAAGGGAGGATCAGATACGCAGTATTTT. Amino acid sequence: CSARPAKGGSDTQYF.

This clonotype came up a few times. V usage is TRBV5-4 and J usage is TRBJ2-5, with 9 positions matching TRBD1. Germline CDR1 reads SGHNT; CDR2 reads YYREEE (reference sequence). The CDR3 length is 17 residues. V lost 4 bases, J lost 2 bases, and 12 bases stayed unmatched. The CDR3 protein is CASSPVPPGQGQETQYF. The CDR3 nucleotides read TGTGCCAGCAGCCCCGTTCCTCCGGGACAGGGTCAAGAGACCCAGTACTTC.

The V call is TRBV6-2 or TRBV6-3, the J call TRBJ2-3, with no clear D. The CDR3 extends over 14 amino acids. The germline CDR1 and CDR2 sequences are MNHEY and SVGEGT. Trimming removed 6 bases at V and 0 bases at J, with 10 bases between. The CDR3 region has the DNA TGTGCCAGCAGGGAACTCACTAGCACAGATACGCAGTATTTT. Translation gives CASRELTSTDTQYF.

This clonotype was observed a few times. The V call is TRBV20-1, the J call TRBJ2-6, with 7 bases lining up with TRBD1. Per germline, CDR1 DFQATT and CDR2 SNEGSKA (reference sequence). The CDR3 has 19 residues. The V gene end was trimmed by 1 base and the J gene end by 2 bases; junction bases not matched to a gene: 14. The CDR3 sequence: CSARVGKGALSTGANVLTF. The CDR3, as DNA: TGCAGTGCTAGAGTTGGGAAGGGGGCACTCTCTACTGGGGCCAACGTCCTGACTTTC.

V gene TRBV6-1 combines with J gene TRBJ1-1; the match to TRBD1 covers 9 bases. Germline V gene sequence: CDR1 MNHNS, CDR2 SASEGT. The CDR3 has 17 amino acids. Trimming at V came to 5 bases and at J to 1 base, leaving 11 bases not matched to a gene. The DNA for the CDR3 is TGTGCCAGCAGTCGGGACAGGGTCATGGGGTCGAACACTGAAGCTTTCTTT. Translated: CASSRDRVMGSNTEAFF.

This chain uses TRBV20-1 with TRBJ2-1, with 14 bases that match TRBD2. V shed 6 bases, J shed 7 bases, and the junction held 8 bases outside the gene matches. Germline values: CDR1 DFQATT, CDR2 SNEGSKA (reference sequence). The CDR3 runs 15 residues. CDR3 bases: TGCAGTGCACCACCGGGACTAGCGGGAGCAAATGAGCAGTTCTTC. It translates to CSAPPGLAGANEQFF.

The chain combines TRBV7-9 with TRBJ1-2, with D uncertain. Trimming took 5 bases from V and 0 from J, leaving 13 bases between them. Germline loops: CDR1 SEHNR, CDR2 FQNEAQ (reference sequence). This CDR3 is built from 15 residues. The CDR3 coding sequence is TGTGCCAGCAGCGCAGACCGCTCTTCTAACTATGGCTACACCTTC. Translated: CASSADRSSNYGYTF.

This clonotype was detected ten times or more. The CDR3 DNA is TGTGCCAGCAGTGAGGAGGGCGTGGGCAATCAGCCCCAGCATTTT. Residues: CASSEEGVGNQPQHF. The chain couples TRBV2 to TRBJ1-5; no clear D gene. This CDR3 comprises 15 residues. Germline values: CDR1 SNHLY, CDR2 FYNNEI. The V end lost 3 bases, the J end lost 2 bases, and 11 bases lay between the germline ends.

This clonotype was counted between two and nine times. This chain connects TRBV2 to TRBJ2-7; D is unresolved. V was trimmed by 3 bases and J by 3 bases, leaving 12 bases between them. The CDR3 has 14 residues. Germline values: CDR1 SNHLY, CDR2 FYNNEI. The CDR3 region has the DNA TGTGCCAGCAGTGAGTACCCCGGTGTCTACGAGCAGTACTTC. This encodes CASSEYPGVYEQYF.

In this sample, this clonotype turned up a few times. The V and J genes are TRBV19 and TRBJ2-2, with unresolved D. The CDR3 runs to 15 residues. Germline CDR1 LNHDA, CDR2 SQIVND (reference sequence). V was shortened by 3 bases and J by 5 bases, with 13 bases between the two germline ends. CDR3: CASSIRGPLTGELFF. The DNA of the CDR3 is TGTGCCAGTAGTATTAGAGGACCTTTAACCGGGGAGCTGTTTTTT.

The chain links TRBV28 to TRBJ1-6; D remains unclear. Germline-derived CDR1 and CDR2 are MDHEN and SYDVKM. This CDR3 is built from 14 residues. Trimming left V 5 bases short and J 1 base short, with 6 bases between. The CDR3, as DNA: TGTGCCAGCAGTCGGGAATCCTATAATTCACCCCTCCACTTT. Protein product: CASSRESYNSPLHF.

In its sample, this clonotype was seen a few times. The CDR3 protein is CASSLPAEGTDTQYF. CDR3 DNA: TGTGCCAGCAGCCTTCCAGCCGAGGGCACAGATACGCAGTATTTT. The chain recombines TRBV13 with TRBJ2-3; no clear D gene. This CDR3 has 15 amino acids. V dropped 5 bases and J dropped 1 base, with 13 bases sitting between them. Germline CDR1 PRHDT, CDR2 FYEKMQ (reference sequence). The full variable domain, its missing parts supplied by reference TRBV13 and TRBJ2-3, is AAGVIQSPRHLIKEKRETATLKCYPIPRHDTVYWYQQGPGQDPQFLISFYEKMQSDKGSIPDRFSAQQFSDYHSELNMSSLELGDSALYFCASSLPAEGTDTQYFGPGTRLTVL.

As concerns this clonotype: A read error may be the cause here, since a much bigger clone is one base away. The J gene is TRBJ1-2, the V gene TRBV30; D is undetermined. Germline V gene lookup returns CDR1 GTSNPN and CDR2 SVGIG (reference sequence). The CDR3 sequence is 11 residues long. The CDR3 loop is CAWSRIYGYAF. As DNA, the CDR3 is TGTGCCTGGAGTCGGATCTATGGCTACGCCTTC.

This clonotype was seen only a few times. This chain connects TRBV3-1 to TRBJ2-1; TRBD2 agrees at 8 bases. Germline values: CDR1 LGHDT, CDR2 YNNKEL (reference sequence). The CDR3 contains 15 residues. The junction had 6 bases not matched to a gene; V was cut back by 1 base and J by 7 bases. CDR3 sequence: CASSQVSGGPNEQFF. The CDR3 nucleotides are TGTGCCAGCAGCCAAGTATCGGGAGGGCCGAATGAGCAGTTCTTC.

V gene TRBV4-1 combines with J gene TRBJ1-1; D is perhaps TRBD1 (6 bases). Germline V gene data show CDR1 as MGHRA and CDR2 as YSYEKL. Trimming removed 1 base from V and 4 bases from J, with 13 bases in between. The CDR3 loop spans 15 amino acids. In DNA, the CDR3 is TGCGCCAGCAGCCAAGTCGGGTTCAGGGGCACTGAAGCTTTCTTT. It encodes CASSQVGFRGTEAFF.